The rows below give T cell receptor beta chains drawn from one sample of a study of shared clonotypes between healthy human individuals. TCRdb keeps only in-frame clones here, not all; method: immunoSEQ multiplex PCR. The table lists more than 1.2 million clones, approximately 98.5% of them singletons. Sequenced sample: naive CD4+ T cells sorted from blood. All receptors come from a man aged 25 to 40 in good health. Both conserved end residues are part of each CDR3. Each record gives: V gene, D gene, clone size, J gene, CDR3 DNA, CDR3 protein. A D gene is named only where the DNA matches it firmly. Size is omitted from some rows. Given values are once, few, many or a class for expanded clones.

V gene: TRBV9; D gene: TRBD1; clone size: .; J gene: TRBJ2-2; CDR3 DNA: TGTGCCAGCAGCGTGGTGGGACAGCCGAACACCGGGGAGCTGTTTTTT; CDR3 protein: CASSVVGQPNTGELFF
V gene: TRBV7-6; D gene: TRBD2; clone size: .; J gene: TRBJ2-1; CDR3 DNA: TGTGCCAGCAGCTCCCCAAGCGGGAGACATTACAATGAGCAGTTCTTC; CDR3 protein: CASSSPSGRHYNEQFF
V gene: TRBV5-1; D gene: .; clone size: .; J gene: TRBJ1-1; CDR3 DNA: TGCGCCAGCAGCCTGCGCCCAGGGGTTACGGCTGAAGCTTTCTTT; CDR3 protein: CASSLRPGVTAEAFF
V gene: TRBV7-3; D gene: .; clone size: .; J gene: TRBJ2-7; CDR3 DNA: TGTGCCAGCAGCTTACCGGGACGGTCCTACGAGCAGTACTTC; CDR3 protein: CASSLPGRSYEQYF
V gene: TRBV11-3; D gene: .; clone size: .; J gene: TRBJ2-7; CDR3 DNA: TGTGCCAGCAGCTTACGGCCGGGACGCGGCTCCTACGAGCAGTACTTC; CDR3 protein: CASSLRPGRGSYEQYF
V gene: TRBV13; D gene: .; clone size: .; J gene: TRBJ2-1; CDR3 DNA: TGTGCCAGCAGCCCCTACAGAAGCTCCTACAATGAGCAGTTCTTC; CDR3 protein: CASSPYRSSYNEQFF
V gene: TRBV18; D gene: .; clone size: .; J gene: TRBJ1-5; CDR3 DNA: TGTGCCAGCTCACAAAAAGGGAAGGGCAATCAGCCCCAGCATTTT; CDR3 protein: CASSQKGKGNQPQHF
V gene: TRBV7-6; D gene: TRBD2; clone size: .; J gene: TRBJ2-1; CDR3 DNA: TGTGCCAGCAGCTTAATCGGGAGGGCAAATGAGCAGTTCTTC; CDR3 protein: CASSLIGRANEQFF
V gene: TRBV28; D gene: .; clone size: .; J gene: TRBJ2-7; CDR3 DNA: TGTGCCAGCAGTACCCGACGGGAGTTCCTTGACGAGCAGTACTTC; CDR3 protein: CASSTRREFLDEQYF
V gene: TRBV30; D gene: .; clone size: once; J gene: TRBJ1-1; CDR3 DNA: TGTGCCTGGAGTCAGGGTCCTGAAGCTTTCTTT; CDR3 protein: CAWSQGPEAFF
V gene: TRBV7-9; D gene: TRBD1; clone size: once; J gene: TRBJ1-1; CDR3 DNA: TGTGCCAGCAGCGCGAGGACAGGGATGAACACTGAAGCTTTCTTT; CDR3 protein: CASSARTGMNTEAFF
V gene: TRBV14; D gene: TRBD1; clone size: .; J gene: TRBJ1-2; CDR3 DNA: TGTGCCAGCAGCCTTGAGGGGGCCCTACACTATGGCTACACCTTC; CDR3 protein: CASSLEGALHYGYTF
V gene: TRBV21-1; D gene: .; clone size: .; J gene: TRBJ2-7; CDR3 DNA: TGTGCCAGCAGCAAAGCGGGACAGGTTAACTCCTACGAGCAGTACTTC; CDR3 protein: CASSKAGQVNSYEQYF
V gene: TRBV19; D gene: TRBD1; clone size: .; J gene: TRBJ2-2; CDR3 DNA: TGTGCCAGTAAGGTGGGGACAGGGGCCACCGGGGAGCTGTTTTTT; CDR3 protein: CASKVGTGATGELFF
V gene: TRBV6-1; D gene: TRBD1; clone size: .; J gene: TRBJ1-2; CDR3 DNA: TGTGCCAGCAGTGAAGCTGGGACAGGGGGCGGCTATGGCTACACCTTC; CDR3 protein: CASSEAGTGGGYGYTF
V gene: TRBV9; D gene: .; clone size: .; J gene: TRBJ2-6; CDR3 DNA: TGTGCCAGCAGCATCACAGGTTTCTCTGGGGCCAACGTCCTGACTTTC; CDR3 protein: CASSITGFSGANVLTF
V gene: TRBV18; D gene: .; clone size: .; J gene: TRBJ2-5; CDR3 DNA: TGTGCCAGCTCACCAAAATCTAGAAAAGAGACCCAGTACTTC; CDR3 protein: CASSPKSRKETQYF
V gene: TRBV19; D gene: .; clone size: .; J gene: TRBJ1-3; CDR3 DNA: TGTGCCAGTAGTACCGGACAGAGAAACACCATATATTTT; CDR3 protein: CASSTGQRNTIYF
V gene: TRBV5-5; D gene: .; clone size: .; J gene: TRBJ2-1; CDR3 DNA: TGTGCCAGCAGCTTTCCCCCCGGGATTAACAATGAGCAGTTCTTC; CDR3 protein: CASSFPPGINNEQFF
V gene: TRBV28; D gene: .; clone size: .; J gene: TRBJ1-2; CDR3 DNA: TGTGCCAGCAGTTTAGCTGGCTCCACAGATGGCTACACCTTC; CDR3 protein: CASSLAGSTDGYTF
V gene: TRBV2; D gene: .; clone size: .; J gene: TRBJ1-2; CDR3 DNA: TGTGCCAGTACCAGAGATGTGAACTATGGCTACACCTTC; CDR3 protein: CASTRDVNYGYTF
V gene: TRBV5-1; D gene: .; clone size: .; J gene: TRBJ1-2; CDR3 DNA: TGCGCCAGCAGCCGCGGGGGTCAGGGGAGAGGCTACACCTTC; CDR3 protein: CASSRGGQGRGYTF
V gene: TRBV7-2; D gene: TRBD1; clone size: .; J gene: TRBJ1-5; CDR3 DNA: TGTGCCAGCAGCTTTGACAGGGGACGTCAGCCCCAGCATTTT; CDR3 protein: CASSFDRGRQPQHF
V gene: TRBV7-9; D gene: .; clone size: .; J gene: TRBJ1-1; CDR3 DNA: TGTGCCAGCAGTAGGCCAGGGATCGCGGTTGAAGCTTTCTTT; CDR3 protein: CASSRPGIAVEAFF
V gene: TRBV4-1; D gene: .; clone size: .; J gene: TRBJ2-7; CDR3 DNA: TGCGCCAGCAGCCCGTTAGGGGTGAACGAGCAGTACTTC; CDR3 protein: CASSPLGVNEQYF
V gene: TRBV7-9; D gene: .; clone size: .; J gene: TRBJ1-4; CDR3 DNA: TGTGCCAGCAGCTTAGGACAGAGTAATGAAAAACTGTTTTTT; CDR3 protein: CASSLGQSNEKLFF
V gene: TRBV4-3; D gene: .; clone size: .; J gene: TRBJ2-6; CDR3 DNA: TGCGCCAGCAGCCAAGATCTACCCTCTGGGGCCAACGTCCTGACTTTC; CDR3 protein: CASSQDLPSGANVLTF
V gene: TRBV7-9; D gene: TRBD1; clone size: .; J gene: TRBJ2-7; CDR3 DNA: TGTGCCAGCAGCTTAACCGACAGGGGCTCGGGAGAGCAGTACTTC; CDR3 protein: CASSLTDRGSGEQYF
V gene: TRBV5-1; D gene: TRBD1; clone size: .; J gene: TRBJ2-7; CDR3 DNA: TGCGCCAGCAGCAGTTCCGGGACAGGGGTGGACGAGCAGTACTTC; CDR3 protein: CASSSSGTGVDEQYF
V gene: TRBV12-2; D gene: .; clone size: .; J gene: TRBJ2-7; CDR3 DNA: TGTGCAAGTCGCTTAGCGTTGCGGGAGGACGTGTACGAGCAGTACTTC; CDR3 protein: CASRLALREDVYEQYF
V gene: TRBV6-6; D gene: TRBD1; clone size: .; J gene: TRBJ1-5; CDR3 DNA: TGTGCCAGCACCCACTTACGACAGGGAAATCAGCCCCAGCATTTT; CDR3 protein: CASTHLRQGNQPQHF
V gene: TRBV7-2; D gene: .; clone size: .; J gene: TRBJ2-5; CDR3 DNA: TGTGCCAGCAGGTTGGGGGCCGGGGAGACCCAGTACTTC; CDR3 protein: CASRLGAGETQYF
V gene: TRBV14; D gene: .; clone size: .; J gene: TRBJ2-2; CDR3 DNA: TGTGCCAGCAGCCAAGATCGTCTCCTCGGGGAGCTGTTTTTT; CDR3 protein: CASSQDRLLGELFF
V gene: TRBV6-5; D gene: TRBD1; clone size: .; J gene: TRBJ2-7; CDR3 DNA: TGTGCCAGCAGTTCTCCGGGACAGGGGTCCTACGAGCAGTACTTC; CDR3 protein: CASSSPGQGSYEQYF
V gene: TRBV20-1; D gene: .; clone size: .; J gene: TRBJ2-7; CDR3 DNA: TGCAGTGCTGAGGGTTGGGGCGAGCAGTACTTC; CDR3 protein: CSAEGWGEQYF
V gene: TRBV5-1; D gene: TRBD2; clone size: .; J gene: TRBJ2-2; CDR3 DNA: TGCGCCAGCAGCTTCCCGGGGGGAAGTGGGGACACCGGGGAGCTGTTTTTT; CDR3 protein: CASSFPGGSGDTGELFF
V gene: TRBV5-8; D gene: .; clone size: .; J gene: TRBJ2-4; CDR3 DNA: TGTGCCAGCAGCTTGGCAGGACTCGCGGGTTTCAAAAACATTCAGTACTTC; CDR3 protein: CASSLAGLAGFKNIQYF
V gene: TRBV27; D gene: .; clone size: .; J gene: TRBJ2-1; CDR3 DNA: TGTGCCAGCAGTTTATTACGCCCTCGATCGTCTGGGAGCTCCTACAATGAGCAGTTCTTC; CDR3 protein: CASSLLRPRSSGSSYNEQFF
V gene: TRBV9; D gene: .; clone size: once; J gene: TRBJ2-2; CDR3 DNA: TGTGCCGATAGACCCCTTCCTAGCCCCGGGGAGCTGTTTTTT; CDR3 protein: CADRPLPSPGELFF
V gene: TRBV19; D gene: .; clone size: .; J gene: TRBJ1-2; CDR3 DNA: TGTGCCAGTAGTGGGCAGTATGGCTACACCTTC; CDR3 protein: CASSGQYGYTF
V gene: TRBV15; D gene: .; clone size: .; J gene: TRBJ2-3; CDR3 DNA: TGTGCCACCAGCAGAGATTCAAATACGCAGTATTTT; CDR3 protein: CATSRDSNTQYF
V gene: TRBV6-5; D gene: .; clone size: .; J gene: TRBJ2-5; CDR3 DNA: TGTGCCAGCAAAACGGACAGTTCTCTCGAGACCCAGTACTTC; CDR3 protein: CASKTDSSLETQYF
V gene: TRBV7-7; D gene: .; clone size: .; J gene: TRBJ1-1; CDR3 DNA: TGTGCCAGCAGCTTTAACCTGAACACTGAAGCTTTCTTT; CDR3 protein: CASSFNLNTEAFF